This T cell receptor beta chain was profiled in a study of vaccination effects on CD4 cells after COVID-19. The wider study: The study obtained samples from two convalescent patients 16 days and one week before vaccination. Whole-study findings and limits: Clones arising from infection and from vaccination showed marked clonal contraction late after vaccination.

Regarding this clone: What it recognizes is unknown.

Antigen-specific CD4+ T cells were first expanded with viral peptide pools by the ViraFEST assay and only then sequenced. Upon completion of roughly ten days in culture, CD4+ T cells were isolated. Infection dated between March and December 2020, before the Alpha, Beta and Delta variants reached the United States. Every well housed two million PBMC, which grew in culture alongside around 10 IU/ml IL-2 and 10 ug/ml peptides. Half the medium was replaced with IL-2 medium on days 3 and 7. TCRdb keeps only in-frame clones here, not all; method: immunoSEQ multiplex PCR. This repertoire shows 25,000 to 35,000 clones, under 85% found once; its top ten account for around 30%. Germline lookup yields CDR1 LGHNA and CDR2 YNFKEQ. V trimming: 2 bases; J trimming: 4 bases; junction bases outside the gene matches: 4. This CDR3 contains 15 residues.

V and J are TRBV4-2 and TRBJ2-7, with 11 bases that match TRBD1. Sequencing was performed on CD4+ T cells from PBMCs cultured with a peptide pool, taken before COVID-19 vaccination. The clonotype comes from a human donor who had a prior SARS-CoV-2 infection. The CDR3 here is CASSQPGTGGYEQYF. CDR3 coding DNA: TGTGCCAGCAGCCAACCCGGGACAGGGGGGTACGAGCAGTACTTC.